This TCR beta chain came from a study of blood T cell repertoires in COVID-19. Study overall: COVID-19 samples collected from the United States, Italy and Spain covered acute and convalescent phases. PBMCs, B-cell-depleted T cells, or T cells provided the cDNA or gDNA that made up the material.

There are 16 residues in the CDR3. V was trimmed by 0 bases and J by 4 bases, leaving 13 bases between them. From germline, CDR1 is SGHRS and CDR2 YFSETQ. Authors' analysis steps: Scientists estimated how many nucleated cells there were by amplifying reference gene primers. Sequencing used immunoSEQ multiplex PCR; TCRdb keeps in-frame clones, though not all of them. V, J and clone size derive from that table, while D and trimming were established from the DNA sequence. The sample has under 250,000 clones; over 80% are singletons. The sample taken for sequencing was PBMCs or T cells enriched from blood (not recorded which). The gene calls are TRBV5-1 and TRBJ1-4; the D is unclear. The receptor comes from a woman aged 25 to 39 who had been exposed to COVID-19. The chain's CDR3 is CASSLGPTVGNEKLFF. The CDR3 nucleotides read TGCGCCAGCAGCTTGGGTCCCACAGTAGGTAATGAAAAACTGTTTTTT.